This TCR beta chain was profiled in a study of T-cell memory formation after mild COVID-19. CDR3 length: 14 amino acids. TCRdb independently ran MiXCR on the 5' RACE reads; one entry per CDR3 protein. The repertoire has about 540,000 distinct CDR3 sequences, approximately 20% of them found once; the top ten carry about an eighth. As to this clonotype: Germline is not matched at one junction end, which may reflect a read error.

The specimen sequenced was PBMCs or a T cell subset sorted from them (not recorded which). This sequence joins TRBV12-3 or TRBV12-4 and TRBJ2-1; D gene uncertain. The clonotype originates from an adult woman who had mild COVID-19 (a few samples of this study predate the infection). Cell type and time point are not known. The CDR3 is CASSFMDLHNEQFF. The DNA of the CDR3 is TGTGCCAGTAGTTTCATGGACCTCCACAATGAGCAGTTCTTC.